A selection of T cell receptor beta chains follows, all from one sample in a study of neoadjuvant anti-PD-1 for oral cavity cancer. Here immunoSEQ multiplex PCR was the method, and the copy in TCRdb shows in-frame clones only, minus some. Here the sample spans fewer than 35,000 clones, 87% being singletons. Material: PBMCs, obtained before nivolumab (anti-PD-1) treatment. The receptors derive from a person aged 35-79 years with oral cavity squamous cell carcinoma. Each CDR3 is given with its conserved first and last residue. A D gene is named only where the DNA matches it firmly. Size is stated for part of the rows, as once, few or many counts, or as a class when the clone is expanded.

DNA: TGTGCCAGCAGTTACTCTCCAGCGGGGGTACAAGAGACCCAGTACTTC
CDR3: CASSYSPAGVQETQYF
V: TRBV6-5
size: -
J: TRBJ2-5
D: TRBD2
length: 16

DNA: TGTGCCAGCAGCAGGTCGTCCAGCATGAACACTGAAGCTTTCTTT
CDR3: CASSRSSSMNTEAFF
V: TRBV9
size: -
J: TRBJ1-1
D: -
length: 15

DNA: TGTGCCTGGAAAGGACAGGGGCACACCGGGGAGCTGTTTTTT
CDR3: CAWKGQGHTGELFF
V: TRBV30
size: -
J: TRBJ2-2
D: TRBD1
length: 14

DNA: TGCGCCAGCAGCTTGGGACCGGAGGATCAGCCCCAGCATTTT
CDR3: CASSLGPEDQPQHF
V: TRBV5-1
size: -
J: TRBJ1-5
D: -
length: 14

DNA: TGCGCCAGCAGCTTGGCTCCCACCGGGACAGGTTCGGGGTCCTACGAGCAGTACTTC
CDR3: CASSLAPTGTGSGSYEQYF
V: TRBV5-1
size: -
J: TRBJ2-7
D: TRBD1
length: 19

DNA: TGTGCCAGCGGGACAGGGTTAAACAATGAGCAGTTCTTC
CDR3: CASGTGLNNEQFF
V: TRBV27
size: -
J: TRBJ2-1
D: TRBD1
length: 13

DNA: TGTGCCAGCAGCTTATCGGGACAGAACACCGGGGAGCTGTTTTTT
CDR3: CASSLSGQNTGELFF
V: TRBV7-2
size: -
J: TRBJ2-2
D: -
length: 15

DNA: TGTGCCAGCAGCTTAGCGCAGGGGGGCGGCTATGGCTACACCTTC
CDR3: CASSLAQGGGYGYTF
V: TRBV7-9
size: -
J: TRBJ1-2
D: TRBD1
length: 15

DNA: TGTGCCAGCAGCGTAGCAAGGAACACTGAAGCTTTCTTT
CDR3: CASSVARNTEAFF
V: TRBV9
size: once
J: TRBJ1-1
D: -
length: 13

DNA: TGTGCCAGCAGGGGTGGGGATACGCAGTATTTT
CDR3: CASRGGDTQYF
V: TRBV7-9
size: -
J: TRBJ2-3
D: -
length: 11

DNA: TGTGCCAGCAGAGGCCAGGCGAACACCGGGGAGCTGTTTTTT
CDR3: CASRGQANTGELFF
V: TRBV7-8
size: -
J: TRBJ2-2
D: -
length: 14

DNA: TGTGCCAGCAGCCGGGACAGGAACACCGGGGAGCTGTTTTTT
CDR3: CASSRDRNTGELFF
V: TRBV7-2
size: -
J: TRBJ2-2
D: TRBD1
length: 14

DNA: TGTGCCAGCAGCTCCCTGGATTCCGGGGAGCTGTTTTTT
CDR3: CASSSLDSGELFF
V: TRBV6-6
size: once
J: TRBJ2-2
D: -
length: 13

DNA: TGTGCCAGCAGTGAAGGAACACACACCTACACTGAAGCTTTCTTT
CDR3: CASSEGTHTYTEAFF
V: TRBV6-1
size: -
J: TRBJ1-1
D: -
length: 15

DNA: TGTGCCAGCAGCCCGAGGGGGGGGCCTTTTACTGAAGCTTTCTTT
CDR3: CASSPRGGPFTEAFF
V: TRBV6-5
size: -
J: TRBJ1-1
D: -
length: 15

DNA: TGTGCCAGCAGCTTAAACCGGGGGGGGACAGATACGCAGTATTTT
CDR3: CASSLNRGGTDTQYF
V: TRBV7-2
size: -
J: TRBJ2-3
D: TRBD2
length: 15

DNA: TGTGCCAGCAGCTTAACCTGGAATGAGCAGTTCTTC
CDR3: CASSLTWNEQFF
V: TRBV7-2
size: -
J: TRBJ2-1
D: -
length: 12

DNA: TGTGCCAGCAGCTTGCCCCAGGCCCCAGATACGCAGTATTTT
CDR3: CASSLPQAPDTQYF
V: TRBV5-6
size: few
J: TRBJ2-3
D: -
length: 14

DNA: TGCGCCAGCAGCCAAACCGGGACTAGCGGGCAAGAGACCCAGTACTTC
CDR3: CASSQTGTSGQETQYF
V: TRBV4-3
size: -
J: TRBJ2-5
D: TRBD2
length: 16

DNA: TGTGCCAGCAGCCACAGCCAGGACAACTACGAGCAGTACTTC
CDR3: CASSHSQDNYEQYF
V: TRBV7-2
size: -
J: TRBJ2-7
D: -
length: 14

DNA: TGTGCCAGCAGTTTACTGGACGGCAATCAGCCCCAGCATTTT
CDR3: CASSLLDGNQPQHF
V: TRBV28
size: -
J: TRBJ1-5
D: -
length: 14

DNA: TGTGCCAGCAGTGAAGCTTGGGGCGGTGGTAGAGCCCAGCATTTT
CDR3: CASSEAWGGGRAQHF
V: TRBV6-1
size: -
J: TRBJ1-5
D: -
length: 15

DNA: TGTGCCAGCAGCACGAGCGGGGGGGCTTACAATGAGCAGTTCTTC
CDR3: CASSTSGGAYNEQFF
V: TRBV7-9
size: -
J: TRBJ2-1
D: TRBD2
length: 15

DNA: TGTGCCAGCAGTTCCCCCCGGACAGCTCTCTCCTACGAGCAGTACTTC
CDR3: CASSSPRTALSYEQYF
V: TRBV6-5
size: once
J: TRBJ2-7
D: -
length: 16

DNA: TGCGCCAGCAGCTCCCAAGGGGATGAGCAGTTCTTC
CDR3: CASSSQGDEQFF
V: TRBV5-1
size: -
J: TRBJ2-1
D: -
length: 12

DNA: TGTGCGGCGATGGGATATAGCAATCAGCCCCAGCATTTT
CDR3: CAAMGYSNQPQHF
V: TRBV6-1
size: once
J: TRBJ1-5
D: -
length: 13

DNA: TGTGCCAGCAGTGAAGGGCGAGGCGGATATAGCAATCAGCCCCAGCATTTT
CDR3: CASSEGRGGYSNQPQHF
V: TRBV6-1
size: -
J: TRBJ1-5
D: -
length: 17

DNA: TGTGCCAGCAGTGACCAGGGTATCGACGAGCAGTACTTC
CDR3: CASSDQGIDEQYF
V: TRBV25-1
size: -
J: TRBJ2-7
D: -
length: 13

DNA: TGCGCCAGCAGCCAGATAACCTCTGGAAACACCATATATTTT
CDR3: CASSQITSGNTIYF
V: TRBV4-1
size: -
J: TRBJ1-3
D: -
length: 14

DNA: TGTGCCAGCAGTTCCCCCGGGACGGGGACCAGCACAGATACGCAGTATTTT
CDR3: CASSSPGTGTSTDTQYF
V: TRBV28
size: -
J: TRBJ2-3
D: -
length: 17

DNA: TGTGCCAGCAGCGTGTACAGGGGACATAACTATGGCTACACCTTC
CDR3: CASSVYRGHNYGYTF
V: TRBV9
size: -
J: TRBJ1-2
D: TRBD1
length: 15

DNA: TGCGCCAGCAGCCAAGGACAAGTGAACACTGAAGCTTTCTTT
CDR3: CASSQGQVNTEAFF
V: TRBV4-1
size: -
J: TRBJ1-1
D: -
length: 14

DNA: TGTGCCAGCAGCCGTGACGCCAGCTCGTGGGGCACAGATACGCAGTATTTT
CDR3: CASSRDASSWGTDTQYF
V: TRBV5-6
size: -
J: TRBJ2-3
D: -
length: 17

DNA: TGTGCCAGCAGCTCAGGACGGGACAGGGGGAGTGAAAAACTGTTTTTT
CDR3: CASSSGRDRGSEKLFF
V: TRBV5-4
size: once
J: TRBJ1-4
D: TRBD1
length: 16

DNA: TGTGCCAGCAGTGAAATATGGGTCATATACGAGCAGTACTTC
CDR3: CASSEIWVIYEQYF
V: TRBV6-5
size: -
J: TRBJ2-7
D: -
length: 14

DNA: TGTGCCAGCAGTCCACAGGTTCCCTACAATGAGCAGTTCTTC
CDR3: CASSPQVPYNEQFF
V: TRBV11-2
size: -
J: TRBJ2-1
D: -
length: 14

DNA: TGTGCCAGCAGTCTTTCTAGCACAGATACGCAGTATTTT
CDR3: CASSLSSTDTQYF
V: TRBV6-4
size: -
J: TRBJ2-3
D: -
length: 13